The TCR beta chain under discussion was sequenced for a study of T-cell reconstitution after alpha-beta-depleted transplantation in children. Findings and caveats of the study: After one year, T-cell counts and TCRbeta diversity mostly came from new T cells.

Comments on this clonotype: The antigen remains unidentified.

Preparation of the TCRbeta library used unique molecular identifiers. MiXCR, run by TCRdb on the PCR reads, gives a single entry per CDR3 protein. The data show some 550,000 distinct CDR3 sequences, 23% seen once. Here the sequenced sample was PBMCs, mostly from graft donor cells, taken 360 days after TCRalphabeta/CD19-depleted stem cell transplant. The sequence came from a boy under three years old who had a stem cell transplant for acute myeloid leukemia, so the T cells may come from the graft donor.

CDR3 DNA: TGTGCCAGCACCCAGAAAAGGGGGGCCAGGAACCAAGAGACCCAGTACTTC. Translation gives CASTQKRGARNQETQYF. The V and J genes are TRBV12-3 or TRBV12-4 and TRBJ2-5, with D tentatively TRBD1 or TRBD2 (6 bases each). The germline V and J ends were trimmed by 7 bases and 0 bases, with 21 bases remaining between them. This CDR3 region has 17 residues.